A selection of T cell receptor beta chains follows, all from one sample in a study of T-cell reconstitution after alpha-beta-depleted transplantation in children. One entry per CDR3 protein results from TCRdb running MiXCR on the PCR reads. The table shows some 220,000 distinct CDR3 sequences, with approximately 9.5% occurring only once. The specimen comprised PBMCs from the stem cell graft donor, sampled from the stem cell graft. These receptors all come from a human donor who donated a stem cell graft to a child with acute lymphoblastic leukemia. Both conserved end residues are part of each CDR3. A D gene is named only where the DNA matches it firmly. Where a row states a size, it is once, few, many or the class of an expanded clone; other rows omit it.

cdr3_aa: CASSHPSTGELFF
cdr3_nt: TGCGCCAGCAGCCACCCCTCGACCGGGGAGCTGTTTTTT
j_call: TRBJ2-2
v_call: TRBV4-3
d_call: NA
clone_size: many

cdr3_aa: CASSLRWPGSHSGNTIYF
cdr3_nt: TGTGCCAGCAGCTTAAGGTGGCCGGGGAGCCACTCTGGAAACACCATATATTTT
j_call: TRBJ1-3
v_call: TRBV11-2
d_call: NA
clone_size: NA

cdr3_aa: CASSGGSYNEQFF
cdr3_nt: TGTGCCAGTAGCGGGGGGAGCTACAATGAGCAGTTCTTC
j_call: TRBJ2-1
v_call: TRBV12-3/TRBV12-4
d_call: TRBD2
clone_size: few

cdr3_aa: CASSEFRDDFF
cdr3_nt: TGTGCCAGCAGCGAGTTTCGGGACGACTTCTTT
j_call: TRBJ1-1
v_call: TRBV7-9
d_call: NA
clone_size: few

cdr3_aa: CASTVGGTGDYNEQFF
cdr3_nt: TGCGCCAGCACCGTGGGTGGGACAGGGGACTACAATGAGCAGTTCTTC
j_call: TRBJ2-1
v_call: TRBV5-1
d_call: TRBD1
clone_size: many

cdr3_aa: CSGGLASTGELFF
cdr3_nt: TGCAGCGGGGGACTAGCGAGCACCGGGGAGCTGTTTTTT
j_call: TRBJ2-2
v_call: TRBV29-1
d_call: TRBD2
clone_size: NA

cdr3_aa: CASSLESRQDTYEQYF
cdr3_nt: TGTGCCAGCAGCTTAGAGAGTAGGCAGGACACCTACGAGCAGTACTTC
j_call: TRBJ2-7
v_call: TRBV7-9
d_call: NA
clone_size: many

cdr3_aa: CATSRITGGRETQYF
cdr3_nt: TGTGCCACCAGCAGAATCACGGGGGGGCGAGAGACCCAGTACTTC
j_call: TRBJ2-5
v_call: TRBV15
d_call: TRBD2
clone_size: NA

cdr3_aa: CASSLGLQGSAGYEQYF
cdr3_nt: TGTGCCAGCAGCTTAGGGTTACAGGGATCAGCGGGTTACGAGCAGTACTTC
j_call: TRBJ2-7
v_call: TRBV7-9
d_call: NA
clone_size: NA

cdr3_aa: CASSLTTSAETQYF
cdr3_nt: TGTGCCAGCAGTTTAACAACTAGTGCAGAGACCCAGTACTTC
j_call: TRBJ2-5
v_call: TRBV12-3/TRBV12-4
d_call: NA
clone_size: NA

cdr3_aa: CSARVHGDELRGYTF
cdr3_nt: TGCAGTGCTAGAGTTCACGGAGATGAACTACGTGGCTACACCTTC
j_call: TRBJ1-2
v_call: TRBV20-1
d_call: NA
clone_size: many

cdr3_aa: CASRKGSSSGNTIYF
cdr3_nt: TGTGCCAGCAGGAAAGGGTCTTCCTCTGGAAACACCATATATTTT
j_call: TRBJ1-3
v_call: TRBV2
d_call: NA
clone_size: few

cdr3_aa: CASSQDLGLSSEQFF
cdr3_nt: TGCGCCAGCAGCCAAGATCTGGGCTTAAGCAGTGAGCAGTTCTTC
j_call: TRBJ2-1
v_call: TRBV4-3
d_call: NA
clone_size: many

cdr3_aa: CASSQVGLASGGEETQYF
cdr3_nt: TGCGCCAGCAGCCAAGTGGGTTTGGCTAGCGGGGGTGAAGAGACCCAGTACTTC
j_call: TRBJ2-5
v_call: TRBV4-1
d_call: TRBD2
clone_size: few